A selection of T cell receptor beta chains follows, all from one sample in a study of a mutant IDH1 vaccine in newly diagnosed glioma. Assay used: immunoSEQ multiplex PCR; TCRdb lists only in-frame clones, some missing. This table holds about 50,000 clones, 84% found once. These receptors' targets are unknown. The input for sequencing was PBMCs, taken from a glioma patient whose treatment included an IDH1 peptide vaccine. The origin of the receptors is a woman aged 30 to 39 with glioma. Some clones in this sample may be carry-over from other donors' samples. Both conserved end residues are part of each CDR3. A D gene is named only where the DNA matches it firmly. The size entry is marked missing in some rows and otherwise reads once, few, many or a size class.

>NA|TRBV2|TRBJ1-5|TRBD1
CASSVTGDANQPQHF
TGTGCCAGCAGTGTGACAGGGGATGCCAATCAGCCCCAGCATTTT
>NA|TRBV4-1|TRBJ2-7|NA
CASSQKGNEGQFGEQYF
TGCGCCAGCAGCCAAAAAGGTAACGAAGGGCAGTTCGGGGAGCAGTACTTC
>NA|TRBV5-1|TRBJ1-5|NA
CASSLGEGNQPQHF
TGCGCCAGCAGCTTGGGGGAGGGCAATCAGCCCCAGCATTTT
>NA|TRBV5-4|TRBJ1-5|NA
CASSLGGANQPQHF
TGTGCCAGCAGCTTGGGTGGGGCTAATCAGCCCCAGCATTTT
>NA|TRBV5-4|TRBJ2-5|TRBD1
CASSLRQGPQETQYF
TGTGCCAGCAGCTTACGACAGGGTCCCCAAGAGACCCAGTACTTC
>NA|TRBV5-6|TRBJ1-2|TRBD1
CASSFLSGTGGRGYTF
TGTGCCAGCAGCTTTTTGTCCGGGACAGGGGGACGGGGCTACACCTTC
>NA|TRBV5-1|TRBJ2-2|TRBD1
CASSSGTGNTGELFF
TGCGCCAGCAGCTCGGGGACAGGGAACACCGGGGAGCTGTTTTTT
>NA|TRBV7-9|TRBJ2-7|NA
CASRPYRGREEQYF
TGTGCCAGCAGGCCGTACCGGGGGCGTGAAGAGCAGTACTTC
>NA|TRBV7-2|TRBJ2-7|TRBD2
CASSWTSGSSYEQYF
TGTGCCAGCAGCTGGACTAGCGGGTCGTCCTACGAGCAGTACTTC
>NA|TRBV18|TRBJ1-5|NA
CASSPWGQGEQPQHF
TGTGCCAGCTCACCATGGGGGCAGGGCGAGCAGCCCCAGCATTTT
>few|TRBV2|TRBJ1-2|TRBD1
CASKGQGQSYTF
TGTGCCAGCAAGGGACAGGGACAGAGCTACACCTTC
>NA|TRBV19|TRBJ2-2|TRBD2
CASSALAGFTGELFF
TGTGCCAGTAGTGCCCTAGCGGGATTCACCGGGGAGCTGTTTTTT